This TCR beta chain was captured by sequencing in a study of T cell responses to AZD1222 COVID-19 vaccine (dated by TCRdb to the early 2020s). As for the study more broadly: A total of 233 trial participants underwent TCR sequencing, of whom more than 200 had received two doses of AZD1222 and some 26 had received two doses of the MenACWY control vaccine. Trial participants were enrolled into age subgroups of 18-55, 56-69 and 70-plus years, which contained about 150, 27 and 61 TCR-sequenced participants, respectively.

The CDR3 regions of human TCRbeta chains were analyzed by immunosequencing. Turning to the authors' computational methods: TCRs in the repertoires were matched against a reference library of SARS-CoV-2-specific TCRs that had been generated with the MIRA antigen-specificity platform. Breadth was defined as the fraction of unique TCRs that were SARS-CoV-2-associated. Depth was defined as the fraction of total T cells that were SARS-CoV-2-associated. Using the MIRA data, each spike-specific TCR was assigned both to the spike region to which the TCR was reactive and to a CD4 or CD8 class. Log10-transformed breadth and depth values were compared by one-way ANOVA with Sidak's multiple comparisons tests. In its TCRdb copy, this immuneACCESS table keeps in-frame sequences only and misses some clones. Where compared with another copy, unresolved V genes explain less than half of these, and the others have no known cause. V, J and clone size are taken as reported in that table, and D and trimming were inferred from the DNA itself. The sample table records roughly 51,000 clones; more than 70% of these occur just once. The top ten clones comprise roughly 15% of the sample.

The research as a whole found: Reportedly, close to half of the unique spike-specific TCRs recognized epitopes lying outside the regions that are mutated in the B.1.351 and B.1.1.7 variants. Only five to seven AZD1222 recipients were SARS-CoV-2 seropositive at baseline, limiting conclusions about previously exposed vaccinees. In the small 56-69-year group, the increase in depth fell short of significance, most likely because of low power. A significant rise in spike-specific TCR breadth and depth was observed after two AZD1222 doses relative to day 0 and relative to MenACWY recipients. Participants were mostly white British, with more females than males. The authors suggested clonal diversity may have been underestimated. The whole spike protein was spanned by vaccine-associated CD4 TCRs, and dominant responses were seen in regions 160-218 and 743-854. Because no day 14 peak-response samples were available, the repertoires could be characterized only after the peak T cell response.

The sample's time point label, decoded: about 28 days (+/-7) after the second vaccine dose. AZD1222 recipients given second doses at about 4 weeks or at about 12 weeks were pooled, since spike-specific TCR depth and breadth were not found to differ between the two schedules. The vaccinee samples were drawn from two UK trials, COV001 and COV002, one of which was a single-blind randomized controlled phase 2/3 trial testing AZD1222 (ChAdOx1 nCoV-19) in healthy adults. For TCRbeta chain sequencing, PBMC samples from trial participants were taken at day 0 and at day 28 after the second dose. This clone was observed once. Its antigen remains unidentified. The sample holds no much larger clone one base away, and base qualities are not on file. The specimen comprised peripheral blood, sampled 28 days after the second AZD1222 dose. This TCR derives from an adult who received the AZD1222 COVID-19 vaccine.

The CDR3 is CATSETGTKNTEAFF. The DNA is as follows: TGTGCCACCAGTGAAACGGGGACAAAGAACACTGAAGCTTTCTTT. The rearrangement joined TRBV24-1 to TRBJ1-1; TRBD1 could be the D gene, as 6 bases match. CDR1 KGHDR and CDR2 SFDVKD were looked up in the germline V gene. The CDR3 runs 15 residues from the cysteine to the phenylalanine. Only the CDR3 DNA stays, 45 bases, in frame from base 1. The junction carries 12 bases between V and J, which are trimmed by 4 bases and 1 base respectively.